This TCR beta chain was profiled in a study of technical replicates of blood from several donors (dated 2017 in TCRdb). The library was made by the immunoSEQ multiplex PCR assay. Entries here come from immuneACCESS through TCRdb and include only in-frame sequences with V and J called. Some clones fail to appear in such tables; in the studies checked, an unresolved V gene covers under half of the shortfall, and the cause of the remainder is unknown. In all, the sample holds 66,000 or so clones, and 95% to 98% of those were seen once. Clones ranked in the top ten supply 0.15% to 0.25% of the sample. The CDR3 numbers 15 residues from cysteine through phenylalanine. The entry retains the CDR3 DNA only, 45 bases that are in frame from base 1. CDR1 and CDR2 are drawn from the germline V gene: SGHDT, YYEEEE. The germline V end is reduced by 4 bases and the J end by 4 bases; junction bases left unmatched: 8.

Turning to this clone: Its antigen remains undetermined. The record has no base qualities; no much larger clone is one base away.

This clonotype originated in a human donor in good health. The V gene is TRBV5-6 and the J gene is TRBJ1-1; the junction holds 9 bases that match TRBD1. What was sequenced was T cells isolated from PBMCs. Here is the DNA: TGTGCCAGCAGCCGTTCCGGGACAGGGCCCACTGAAGCTTTCTTT. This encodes CASSRSGTGPTEAFF.